This TCR beta chain derives from a study of T cells after posttransplantation cyclophosphamide. TCRdb's copy holds only in-frame clones and misses some; the assay was immunoSEQ multiplex PCR. There are 8,500 to 13,000 clones in the sample; around 86% occur only once, and around 25% lies in the top ten. CDR3 length: 16 amino acids. Germline trimming cut 2 bases from V and 3 bases from J; bases unmatched to any gene: 8. CDR1 and CDR2 from the germline V gene are SGHTA and FQGNSA. Busulfan-fludarabine conditioning, marrow transplant, and cyclophosphamide on days +3 and +4 were administered. This sequence joins TRBV7-2 and TRBJ2-7, with 9 nucleotides matching TRBD2. The receptor comes from a male patient aged 25-45 years who received an allogeneic stem cell transplant from a related donor, was CMV-positive, and had acute GVHD only. Some T cells may be supplied by the graft donor. The sequences come from CD4+ T cells sorted from PBMCs, collected after allogeneic stem cell transplant with posttransplant cyclophosphamide. CDR3 DNA sequence: TGTGCCAGCAGCTTAAGGCCTAGCGGGAACTACTACGAGCAGTACTTC. Its protein product is CASSLRPSGNYYEQYF.